A selection of T cell receptor beta chains follows, all from one sample in a study of shared clonotypes between healthy human individuals. Data came from immunoSEQ multiplex PCR; TCRdb stores just in-frame clones and leaves some out. The sample records 2,500,000 or so clones, roughly 92% being singletons. The sample was naive CD4+ T cells from PBMCs. All receptors come from a man younger than 35 in good health. Some clones in this sample may be carry-over from other donors' samples. Each CDR3 is given with its conserved first and last residue. The D gene is left open where the match is weak. Clone size is not always given. Where it is, it says once, few, many or a class for expanded clones.

v_gene	j_gene	abundance	d_gene	len	CDR3aa	CDR3nt
TRBV2	TRBJ2-2	NA	TRBD2	15	CASRLAGARTGELFF	TGTGCCAGCAGATTAGCGGGAGCCCGCACCGGGGAGCTGTTTTTT
TRBV7-2	TRBJ2-3	once	TRBD2	15	CASSSTSGSADTQYF	TGTGCCAGCAGCTCCACTAGCGGGAGCGCAGATACGCAGTATTTT
TRBV28	TRBJ2-5	NA	NA	16	CASSFWAGTKGETQYF	TGTGCCAGCAGTTTTTGGGCCGGGACAAAGGGAGAGACCCAGTACTTC
TRBV28	TRBJ1-3	few	NA	14	CASSLGGAGNTIYF	TGTGCCAGCAGTTTGGGGGGGGCTGGAAACACCATATATTTT
TRBV10-3	TRBJ2-5	NA	TRBD2	15	CAISEGSSGKETQYF	TGTGCCATCAGTGAGGGGTCTAGCGGGAAGGAGACCCAGTACTTC
TRBV28	TRBJ1-1	NA	NA	13	CASSLLDDTEAFF	TGTGCCAGCAGTTTATTAGATGACACTGAAGCTTTCTTT
TRBV7-3	TRBJ2-2	NA	NA	15	CASSGFPRGTGELFF	TGTGCCAGCAGCGGATTTCCCCGGGGCACCGGGGAGCTGTTTTTT
TRBV9	TRBJ2-7	once	NA	13	CASSVASGSEQYF	TGTGCCAGCAGCGTTGCGTCAGGATCCGAGCAGTACTTC
TRBV5-1	TRBJ2-5	NA	NA	17	CASTLTPSQGQQETQYF	TGCGCCAGCACCCTAACCCCATCCCAAGGGCAGCAAGAGACCCAGTACTTC
TRBV7-8	TRBJ2-1	NA	NA	15	CASSLGTSKTSEQFF	TGTGCCAGCAGCTTAGGCACTTCCAAGACGAGTGAGCAGTTCTTC
TRBV15	TRBJ2-5	once	NA	16	CATSRRTVGDQETQYF	TGTGCCACCAGCCGTAGGACGGTGGGGGATCAAGAGACCCAGTACTTC
TRBV4-2	TRBJ2-7	NA	TRBD2	13	CASSQVAAGEQYF	TGTGCCAGCAGCCAAGTTGCAGCGGGAGAGCAGTACTTC
TRBV5-4	TRBJ2-1	NA	NA	11	CASSSIREQFF	TGTGCCAGCAGTTCGATAAGGGAGCAGTTCTTC
TRBV5-6	TRBJ2-5	NA	NA	14	CASSLQGRGGTQYF	TGTGCCAGCAGCTTGCAGGGCCGGGGAGGGACCCAGTACTTC
TRBV23-1	TRBJ2-7	NA	TRBD1	13	CASSGTGSYEQYF	TGCGCCAGCAGCGGGACAGGGTCCTACGAGCAGTACTTC
TRBV28	TRBJ1-5	NA	TRBD1	15	CASSSEGASNQPQHF	TGTGCCAGCAGTTCGGAGGGGGCGAGCAATCAGCCCCAGCATTTT
TRBV14	TRBJ2-1	NA	NA	13	CASSKSHYNEQFF	TGTGCCAGCAGCAAAAGTCATTACAATGAGCAGTTCTTC
TRBV5-4	TRBJ2-7	NA	NA	15	CASSLEAGRSYEQYF	TGTGCCAGCAGCTTGGAGGCAGGGCGCTCCTACGAGCAGTACTTC
TRBV10-3	TRBJ1-1	once	NA	13	CASIAVGEAEAFF	TGTGCCAGCATAGCGGTCGGCGAGGCCGAAGCTTTCTTT
TRBV5-8	TRBJ1-1	NA	TRBD1	15	CASSFHRDSNTEAFF	TGTGCCAGCAGCTTTCACCGGGACAGTAACACTGAAGCTTTCTTT
TRBV5-1	TRBJ1-3	NA	NA	16	CASSLNTLNSGNTIYF	TGCGCCAGCAGCTTAAACACATTAAACTCTGGAAACACCATATATTTT
TRBV19	TRBJ1-1	once	NA	12	CASSQGGGEAFF	TGTGCCAGTAGCCAGGGAGGGGGTGAAGCTTTCTTT
TRBV6-6	TRBJ2-4	NA	NA	13	CASRWKGGNIQYF	TGTGCCAGCAGGTGGAAGGGGGGAAACATTCAGTACTTC
TRBV7-9	TRBJ2-2	NA	NA	13	CASSSSVVGELFF	TGTGCCAGCAGCTCCAGCGTCGTCGGGGAGCTGTTTTTT
TRBV6-5	TRBJ1-2	once	TRBD1	15	CASRPTPDRWYGYTF	TGTGCCAGCAGGCCTACCCCGGACAGGTGGTATGGCTACACCTTC
TRBV28	TRBJ1-5	NA	NA	14	CASSPFVRAQPQHF	TGTGCCAGCAGTCCTTTCGTTCGGGCCCAGCCCCAGCATTTT
TRBV5-6	TRBJ2-5	NA	TRBD1	15	CASSYPGQGRETQYF	TGTGCCAGCAGCTATCCGGGACAGGGGAGGGAGACCCAGTACTTC
TRBV5-3	TRBJ1-2	once	NA	12	CARGPRARGYTF	TGTGCCAGAGGGCCTCGGGCCAGGGGCTACACCTTC
TRBV11-2	TRBJ1-2	NA	NA	18	CASSLVSPLQGANYGYTF	TGTGCCAGCAGCTTAGTATCCCCCCTACAGGGAGCTAACTATGGCTACACCTTC
TRBV4-2	TRBJ2-3	NA	NA	16	CASSPPAATSPDTQYF	TGTGCCAGCAGCCCCCCGGCCGCGACTAGTCCAGATACGCAGTATTTT
TRBV7-9	TRBJ2-2	NA	NA	15	CASSPRVTNTGELFF	TGTGCCAGCAGCCCTAGGGTAACGAACACCGGGGAGCTGTTTTTT
TRBV27	TRBJ1-1	few	NA	15	CASSLSFLVNTEAFF	TGTGCCAGCAGTTTATCATTTTTGGTGAACACTGAAGCTTTCTTT
TRBV5-1	TRBJ1-1	NA	NA	13	CASSSPGDTEAFF	TGCGCCAGCAGCTCGCCAGGGGACACTGAAGCTTTCTTT
TRBV6-6	TRBJ2-1	NA	NA	14	CASSWSQVYNEQFF	TGTGCCAGCAGTTGGTCGCAGGTCTACAATGAGCAGTTCTTC
TRBV7-2	TRBJ2-5	NA	TRBD1	16	CASSMTTGANQETQYF	TGTGCCAGCAGCATGACGACAGGGGCTAACCAAGAGACCCAGTACTTC